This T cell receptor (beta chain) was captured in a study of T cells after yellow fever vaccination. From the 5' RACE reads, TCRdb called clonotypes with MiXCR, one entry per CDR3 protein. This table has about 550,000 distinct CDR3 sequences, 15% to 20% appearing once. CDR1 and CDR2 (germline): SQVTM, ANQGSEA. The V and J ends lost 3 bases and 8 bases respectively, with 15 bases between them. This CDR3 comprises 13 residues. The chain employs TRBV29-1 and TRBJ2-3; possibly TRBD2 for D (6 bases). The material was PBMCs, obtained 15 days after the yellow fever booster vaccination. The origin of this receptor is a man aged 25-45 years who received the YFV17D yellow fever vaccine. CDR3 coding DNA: TGCAGCGTTGAGACCTCGGGAGCGAGTACGCAGTATTTT. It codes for CSVETSGASTQYF.